Reported below is one TCR beta chain. Its cognate antigen is unknown. The Oncomine TCR Beta short-read assay generated sequence data from the DNA of cultured CD4+ T cells. Investigators isolated genomic DNA from cultured CD4+ T cells. From the PCR reads, TCRdb called clonotypes with MiXCR, one entry per CDR3 protein. The sample carries tens of thousands of distinct CDR3 sequences, around 30% recorded once. The data originate from a study of vaccination and CD4 T cells after COVID-19. Study information: Six male and four female convalescents took part, two of them Hispanic. Spike peptides, overlapping and drawn from SARS-CoV-2, HCoV-NL63, HCoV-OC43 and HCoV-229E, were used to stimulate cells.

Overall study findings and caveats: Vaccine-specific clones in convalescent patients were spike mono-reactive in 304 of 307 cases.

The CDR3 covers 13 residues. The germline V gene encodes CDR1 MGHRA and CDR2 YSYEKL. With 1 base removed from V and 6 bases from J, the gap between germline ends came to 4 bases. The time point here: late sampling 161 to 241 days after vaccination in a few convalescent patients. The treatment here: roughly nine-day PBMC culture with coronavirus spike peptide pools or control peptides (ViraFEST assay). This TCR was sampled from a human donor who had recovered from COVID-19. The chain has TRBV4-1 and TRBJ1-6; D unclear. The specimen comprised CD4+ T cells from blood, cultured in vitro, sampled about 7 months after SARS-CoV-2 vaccination. CDR3 sequence (DNA): TGCGCCAGCAGCCAAGGGGGTAATTCACCCCTCCACTTT. It codes for CASSQGGNSPLHF.